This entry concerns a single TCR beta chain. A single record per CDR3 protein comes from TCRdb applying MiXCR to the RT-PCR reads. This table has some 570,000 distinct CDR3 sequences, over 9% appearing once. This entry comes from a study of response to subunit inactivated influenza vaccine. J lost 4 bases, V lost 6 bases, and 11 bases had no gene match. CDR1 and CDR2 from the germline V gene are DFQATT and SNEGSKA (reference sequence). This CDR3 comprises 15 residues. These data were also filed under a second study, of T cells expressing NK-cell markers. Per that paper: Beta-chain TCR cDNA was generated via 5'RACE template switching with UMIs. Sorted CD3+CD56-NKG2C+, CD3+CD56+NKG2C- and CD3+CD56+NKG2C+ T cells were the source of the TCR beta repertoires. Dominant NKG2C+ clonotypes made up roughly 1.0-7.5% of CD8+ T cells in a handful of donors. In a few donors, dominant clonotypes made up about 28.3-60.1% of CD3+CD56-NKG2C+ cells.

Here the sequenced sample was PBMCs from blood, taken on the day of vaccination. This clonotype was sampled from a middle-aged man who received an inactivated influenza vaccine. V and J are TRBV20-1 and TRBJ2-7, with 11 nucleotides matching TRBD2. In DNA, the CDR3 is TGCAGTGCAAGACTAGCGGGACGGCTCGGGTACGAGCAGTACTTC. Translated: CSARLAGRLGYEQYF.